This T cell receptor (beta chain) was profiled in a study of neurological immune-mediated disorders. Broader study findings: Phylogenetic grouping assigned the repertoires of 18 of 34 multiple sclerosis patients to a single cluster of related CDR3 sequences. This cluster may be a repertoire-level signature. None of the CDR3 amino acid sequences found in expanded clones was shared across subjects. This suggests that the TCR-beta repertoires were private in all groups. HTLV-1-associated myelopathy showed the most TCR clonal expansion; multiple sclerosis the least, below healthy controls.

With 10-nucleotide random UMIs included, cDNA was synthesized by 5'RACE. Each CDR3 protein is one row after TCRdb ran MiXCR on the 5' RACE reads. The sample consists of about 92,000 distinct CDR3 sequences, 3% to 4.5% of them appearing once. Worth noting for this clonotype: Its antigen is not known.

There are 12 residues in the CDR3. Germline assignment: CDR1 SGHDN and CDR2 FVKESK. Trimming removed 1 base from V and 7 bases from J, with 5 bases in between. V and J are TRBV14 and TRBJ1-5, with D unclear. The sequencing input was PBMCs. This clonotype was obtained from a woman aged 45-60 years with multiple sclerosis. The CDR3 coding sequence is TGTGCCAGCAGCCAAGGTAGCCAGCCCCAGCATTTT. It is translated as CASSQGSQPQHF.